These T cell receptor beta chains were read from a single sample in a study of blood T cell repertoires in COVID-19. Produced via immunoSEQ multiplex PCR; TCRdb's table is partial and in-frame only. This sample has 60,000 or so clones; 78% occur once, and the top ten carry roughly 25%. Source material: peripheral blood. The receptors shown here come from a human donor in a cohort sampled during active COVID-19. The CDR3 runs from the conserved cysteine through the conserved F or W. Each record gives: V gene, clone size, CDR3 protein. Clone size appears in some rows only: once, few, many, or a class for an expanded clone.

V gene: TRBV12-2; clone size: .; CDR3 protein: CASRPTDSSSYNEQFF
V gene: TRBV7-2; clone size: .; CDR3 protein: CASSLYGYSNQPQHF
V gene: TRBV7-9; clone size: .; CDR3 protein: CASSPTFNGETQYF
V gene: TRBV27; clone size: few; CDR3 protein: CASSRSQGFYGYTF
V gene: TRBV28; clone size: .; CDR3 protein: CASSPSGRTYNEQFF
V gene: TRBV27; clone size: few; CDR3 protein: CASCGQMNTEAFF
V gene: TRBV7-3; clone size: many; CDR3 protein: CASSAQGSTEAFF
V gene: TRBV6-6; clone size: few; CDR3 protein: CASRGGQGLYGYTF
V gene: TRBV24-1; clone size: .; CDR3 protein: CATSGPGGYTF
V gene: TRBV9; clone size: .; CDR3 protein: CASSAVSGNTGELFF
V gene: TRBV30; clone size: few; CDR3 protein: CAWSKQGASNYGYTF
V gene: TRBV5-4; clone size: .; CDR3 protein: CASSPRGDTQYF
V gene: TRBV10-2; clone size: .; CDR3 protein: CASSEGRQFPAFF